A selection of T cell receptor beta chains follows, all from one sample in a study of shared clonotypes between healthy human individuals. Sequenced by immunoSEQ multiplex PCR; TCRdb stores in-frame clones only, minus some. The sample holds 2 million to 2.5 million clones, approximately 95% seen once. Sequenced sample: naive CD4+ T cells from PBMCs. All receptors derive from a man aged 18 to 30 in good health. Some clones in this sample may be carry-over from other donors' samples. CDR3s include the opening cysteine and the closing phenylalanine or tryptophan. The D gene is left open where the match is weak. Clone size is not always given. Where it is, it says once, few, many or a class for expanded clones.

clone size,D gene,V gene,CDR3 length,J gene,CDR3 protein,CDR3 DNA
-,-,TRBV10-1,14,TRBJ1-6,CASSESGVNSPLHF,TGCGCCAGCAGTGAGTCGGGGGTTAATTCACCCCTCCACTTT
-,TRBD2,TRBV5-6,18,TRBJ2-2,CASSLKREWTANTGELFF,TGTGCCAGCAGCTTAAAGCGGGAGTGGACAGCGAACACCGGGGAGCTGTTTTTT
-,-,TRBV7-3,15,TRBJ2-2,CASSFAGTGTGELFF,TGTGCCAGCAGTTTCGCGGGAACGGGCACCGGGGAGCTGTTTTTT
once,-,TRBV5-1,15,TRBJ2-7,CASSLGPSSSYEQYF,TGCGCCAGCAGCTTGGGACCCAGCAGCTCCTACGAGCAGTACTTC
-,-,TRBV14,14,TRBJ2-6,CASSPDSGANVLTF,TGTGCCAGCAGCCCCGACTCTGGGGCCAACGTCCTGACTTTC
-,-,TRBV28,15,TRBJ1-3,CASSYRIGTGNTIYF,TGTGCCAGCAGTTACCGCATAGGAACTGGAAACACCATATATTTT
-,TRBD1,TRBV18,15,TRBJ1-2,CASSPPSDRNYGYTF,TGTGCCAGCTCACCCCCCTCGGACAGGAACTATGGCTACACCTTC
-,-,TRBV27,16,TRBJ1-1,CASSARLGGWSTEAFF,TGTGCCAGCTCGGCCCGATTGGGCGGGTGGAGCACTGAAGCTTTCTTT
-,-,TRBV4-2,14,TRBJ1-1,CASSHPTGLTEAFF,TGTGCCAGCAGCCACCCTACAGGGCTCACTGAAGCTTTCTTT
-,-,TRBV5-8,14,TRBJ1-1,CASGQLFMNTEAFF,TGTGCCAGTGGACAGCTCTTTATGAACACTGAAGCTTTCTTT
-,-,TRBV19,16,TRBJ1-5,CASSMSTRGSNQPQHF,TGTGCCAGTAGTATGTCGACCCGGGGGAGCAATCAGCCCCAGCATTTT
-,TRBD1,TRBV28,18,TRBJ2-7,CASTLLYGRQGASYEQYF,TGTGCCAGCACCCTCCTCTATGGGCGACAGGGAGCCTCCTACGAGCAGTACTTC
-,-,TRBV18,13,TRBJ2-7,CASSPELLAEQYF,TGTGCCAGCTCACCAGAGTTACTCGCCGAGCAGTACTTC
-,-,TRBV27,15,TRBJ1-1,CASSLDFRKDTEAFF,TGTGCCAGCAGTTTAGATTTCAGGAAAGACACTGAAGCTTTCTTT
few,-,TRBV28,13,TRBJ2-2,CASSSRFAGELFF,TGTGCCAGCAGCAGCAGATTTGCGGGGGAGCTGTTTTTT
-,TRBD1,TRBV28,15,TRBJ2-5,CASSSGTGIWETQYF,TGTGCCAGCAGTTCCGGGACAGGGATTTGGGAGACCCAGTACTTC
-,TRBD1,TRBV19,13,TRBJ2-7,CASSPTGAYEQYF,TGTGCCAGTAGTCCTACAGGGGCATACGAGCAGTACTTC
-,TRBD2,TRBV25-1,13,TRBJ2-7,CASTRGVAGKISF,TGTGCCAGCACCAGGGGCGTAGCGGGAAAGATTTCCTTC
-,TRBD2,TRBV5-6,14,TRBJ2-1,CASSFLGGRNEQFF,TGTGCCAGCAGCTTCCTTGGCGGGAGGAATGAGCAGTTCTTC
-,-,TRBV19,14,TRBJ1-1,CASSTGGGGTEAFF,TGTGCCAGCTCCACTGGGGGTGGAGGGACTGAAGCTTTCTTT
-,TRBD1,TRBV6-6,12,TRBJ1-2,CASTRDRDGYTF,TGTGCCAGCACCCGGGACAGGGATGGCTACACCTTC
-,-,TRBV2,12,TRBJ1-5,CASNQPNQPQHF,TGTGCCAGCAACCAGCCCAATCAGCCCCAGCATTTT
-,-,TRBV6-1,15,TRBJ2-1,CASSELAIGYNEQFF,TGTGCCAGCAGTGAACTAGCAATTGGATACAATGAGCAGTTCTTC
-,-,TRBV4-2,15,TRBJ2-7,CASSPNPAVEIEQYF,TGTGCCAGCAGCCCCAACCCAGCGGTAGAGATCGAGCAGTACTTC
once,-,TRBV28,15,TRBJ2-5,CASSSPQGTQETQYF,TGTGCCAGCAGTTCGCCACAGGGTACCCAAGAGACCCAGTACTTC
-,-,TRBV6-6,16,TRBJ1-5,CASSLDPGGGNQPQHF,TGTGCCAGCAGTTTGGACCCCGGGGGCGGCAATCAGCCCCAGCATTTT
-,-,TRBV30,14,TRBJ2-6,CAWLPTPGANVLTF,TGTGCCTGGCTTCCGACACCTGGGGCCAACGTCCTGACTTTC
-,-,TRBV5-1,11,TRBJ1-1,CASGQGTEAFF,TGCGCCAGCGGGCAGGGCACTGAAGCTTTCTTT
-,TRBD1,TRBV2,13,TRBJ2-7,CASKRDRSYEQYF,TGTGCCAGCAAGAGGGACAGGTCCTACGAGCAGTACTTC